This record concerns one TCR beta chain sequence. The antigen is undetermined. One entry per CDR3 protein results from TCRdb running MiXCR on the 5' RACE reads. The repertoire holds 100,000 to 150,000 distinct CDR3 sequences, around 10% seen once, with about 4% in the top ten. This entry comes from a study of CD8 T cells in ankylosing spondylitis. Germline loops: CDR1 MDHEN, CDR2 SYDVKM. Trimming shortened V by 3 bases and J by 4 bases, and 9 bases separated the two germline ends. This CDR3 contains 14 residues. Study-level results: What appeared characteristic of ankylosing spondylitis blood was a TCR beta motif of eight highly homologous variants.

Sample: blood, either unsorted or a sorted T cell fraction (not recorded which). The chain couples TRBV28 to TRBJ2-2; tentatively, D is TRBD2 (5 bases). The TCR comes from a female donor with ankylosing spondylitis or in good health (not recorded which). CDR3: CASSLRVGTGELFF. CDR3 nucleotide sequence: TGTGCCAGCAGTTTGCGGGTGGGCACCGGGGAGCTGTTTTTT.